The 27 T cell receptor beta chains below were found in one sample sequenced in a study of shared T cell receptors in the human thymus. Clones were read by immunoSEQ multiplex PCR, and TCRdb kept only the in-frame ones, dropping some. Seen here are under 850,000 clones, roughly 90% observed once, and the top ten hold around 0.0099%. The same data also contributed to another study, on human thymus T cells.

Material: thymocytes. These TCRs come from a boy under two years old with a congenital heart defect.

The chain recombines TRBV14 with TRBJ2-1, with 11 bases fitting TRBD2. CDR3 length equals 17 residues. CDR1 is SGHDN, CDR2 FVKESK, per germline. After removal of 5 bases from V and 6 bases from J, the junction contained 12 bases not matched to a gene. In DNA form, the CDR3 reads TGTGCCAGCAGCGAGACGGGGGGACTAGCGGAGGGCAATGAGCAGTTCTTC. It encodes CASSETGGLAEGNEQFF. The full variable domain, with the rest looked up from reference TRBV14 and TRBJ2-1, is EAGVTQFPSHSVIEKGQTVTLRCDPISGHDNLYWYRRVMGKEIKFLLHFVKESKQDESGMPNNRFLAERTGGTYSTLKVQPAELEDSGVYFCASSETGGLAEGNEQFFGPGTRLTVL.

The gene calls are TRBV5-1 and TRBJ2-7; TRBD1 matches 12 bases. V lost 1 base and J lost 5; bases outside the gene matches: 10. This CDR3 comprises 17 residues. From germline, CDR1 is SGHRS and CDR2 YFSETQ. CDR3 in DNA: TGCGCCAGCAGCTTGCGGCCCTCCGGGACAGGGGGCGACGAGCAGTACTTC. Translation gives CASSLRPSGTGGDEQYF.

This clone was observed a few times. V and J are TRBV4-3 and TRBJ1-1; TRBD1 is a possible D gene (5 bases). V lost 0 bases and J 0 bases, leaving 14 bases between the germline ends. The CDR3 contains 17 residues. The germline CDR1 and CDR2 sequences are LGHNA and YSLEER. The CDR3 is CASSQDGPGSMNTEAFF. CDR3 nucleotide sequence: TGCGCCAGCAGCCAAGATGGTCCAGGGTCCATGAACACTGAAGCTTTCTTT.

The rearrangement uses TRBV4-1 and TRBJ2-7, with a possible D match to TRBD1 (8 bases). The germline gives CDR1 MGHRA, CDR2 YSYEKL. V was pared by 3 bases and J by 3 bases, with 18 bases between. This CDR3 has 16 residues. The DNA for the CDR3 is TGCGCCAGCAGCCAGGGGACGACAGGGGAGGGCTACGAGCAGTACTTC. Encoded protein: CASSQGTTGEGYEQYF.

This sequence joins TRBV10-2 and TRBJ2-7, with 8 bases lining up with TRBD1. This CDR3 region has 16 residues. Germline CDR1 is WSHSY and CDR2 is SAAADI. V shed 3 bases, J shed 4 bases, and the junction held 11 bases outside the gene matches. CDR3 nucleotides: TGCGCCAGCAGTGACCGTACGGACAGGGTTCGGTACGAGCAGTACTTC. Translated, it gives CASSDRTDRVRYEQYF.

This chain links TRBV6-1 with TRBJ2-7; the D is unclear. Germline V gives CDR1 MNHNS, CDR2 SASEGT. The germline V and J ends were trimmed by 6 bases and 5 bases, with 8 bases remaining between them. The CDR3 has 11 residues. This CDR3 is CASRRRNEQYF. CDR3 DNA: TGTGCCAGCAGGAGGAGAAACGAGCAGTACTTC.

The chain carries TRBV11-1 and TRBJ2-7; possible D gene TRBD1, 5 bases. Germline assignment: CDR1 SGHAT and CDR2 FQDESV (reference sequence). Trimming pared 1 base from V and 2 bases from J, leaving 12 bases between. CDR3 size: 15 residues. This chain's CDR3 is CASSLGFVGAYEQYF. In DNA, the CDR3 is TGTGCCAGCAGCTTAGGTTTCGTAGGGGCCTACGAGCAGTACTTC.

The chain uses TRBV6-1 and TRBJ1-2, with unresolved D. The germline gives CDR1 MNHNS, CDR2 SASEGT. The CDR3 loop spans 15 amino acids. V lost 6 bases to trimming and J lost 0 bases, with 14 bases between them. The CDR3 sequence: CASSTPAEANYGYTF. Written as DNA, the CDR3 is TGTGCCAGCAGCACCCCCGCAGAAGCTAACTATGGCTACACCTTC.

This rearrangement joins TRBV12-5 to TRBJ2-7; TRBD1 matches 10 bases. Losses at the gene ends were 7 bases for V and 7 bases for J; bases not matched to a gene: 13. The CDR3 length is 15 residues. Germline lookup yields CDR1 LGHNT and CDR2 FRNRAP. Written as DNA, the CDR3 is TGTGCTAGTGCCCACTCCGGGACAGGGGTACGGGAGCAGTACTTC. Translating it yields CASAHSGTGVREQYF.

This rearrangement joins TRBV5-1 to TRBJ2-2, with 7 bases matching TRBD1. Per germline, CDR1 SGHRS and CDR2 YFSETQ. There are 15 residues in the CDR3. The V and J ends lost 5 bases and 1 base, in that order; junction bases with no gene match: 5. The DNA for the CDR3 is TGCGCCAGCAGTATCAGGGGGAAGAACACCGGGGAGCTGTTTTTT. This gives the protein CASSIRGKNTGELFF.

This chain links TRBV4-1 with TRBJ2-1; D is ambiguous. The V end was cut by 0 bases, the J end by 10 bases, with 13 bases between. Germline lookup yields CDR1 MGHRA and CDR2 YSYEKL. The length of the CDR3 is 14 residues. Here the CDR3 DNA reads TGCGCCAGCAGCCAAGACTTTCCGTTACTAGAGCAGTTCTTC. Protein: CASSQDFPLLEQFF.

The chain couples TRBV12-2 to TRBJ2-1; whether TRBD2, the table's D call, matches the DNA was not checked. TRBV12-2 corresponds to a pseudogene. The CDR3 contains 18 residues. The CDR3 sequence: CASRPGDPSGRQGDEQFF. DNA of the CDR3: TGTGCAAGTCGCCCAGGGGATCCTAGCGGGAGGCAGGGGGATGAGCAGTTCTTC.

The chain links TRBV30 to TRBJ2-1; TRBD2 aligns across 7 bases. Losses at the gene ends were 2 bases for V and 0 bases for J; bases not matched to a gene: 4. This CDR3 is 15 amino acids long. The germline gives CDR1 GTSNPN, CDR2 SVGIG (reference sequence). The CDR3 nucleotides read TGTGCCTGGAGTAAAAGGACTAGCTCCTACAATGAGCAGTTCTTC. Its translation: CAWSKRTSSYNEQFF.

The CDR3 loop reads CASSGFPGQSLYEQYF. In nucleotides, the CDR3 is TGTGCCAGCAGCGGATTTCCGGGACAGAGCCTTTACGAGCAGTACTTC. The V and J genes are TRBV5-6 and TRBJ2-7; TRBD1 aligns across 7 bases. Per germline, CDR1 SGHDT and CDR2 YYEEEE. The CDR3 runs 16 residues. The V and J ends lost 4 bases and 4 bases, in that order; junction bases with no gene match: 14.

The chain joins TRBV14 to TRBJ2-7, with D unclear. The ends were cut back, 2 bases at V and 6 bases at J, with 8 bases in the middle. CDR3 length: 12 amino acids. CDR1 is SGHDN and CDR2 is FVKESK in the germline V gene. The CDR3 DNA reads TGTGCCAGCAGCCAATGGGCACGCGAGCAGTACTTC. It translates to CASSQWAREQYF.

This clone came up once. The chain couples TRBV23-1 to TRBJ2-5; 11 nucleotides agree with TRBD1. TRBV23-1 is identified as an open reading frame with a role that is uncertain. The V gene end was trimmed by 1 base and the J gene end by 4 bases; junction bases not matched to a gene: 5. This CDR3 region has 16 residues. The CDR3: CASSQCPGTGGETQYF. CDR3 coding DNA: TGCGCCAGCAGTCAATGCCCCGGGACAGGGGGAGAGACCCAGTACTTC.

V usage is TRBV28 and J usage is TRBJ1-2; TRBD1 aligns across 8 bases. After removal of 3 bases from V and 6 bases from J, the junction contained 15 bases not matched to a gene. Looked up from germline, CDR1 is MDHEN and CDR2 is SYDVKM. The CDR3 contains 17 residues. The CDR3 DNA is TGTGCCAGCAGTTTTCCCGAGGAGGGGCAGGGGGCACATGGCTACACCTTC. Translated, it gives CASSFPEEGQGAHGYTF.

The genes are TRBV6-5 and TRBJ1-5, with D perhaps matching TRBD1 (5 bases). V shed 2 bases and J shed 5 bases, with 16 bases lying between them. Germline V gives CDR1 MNHEY, CDR2 SVGAGI. The CDR3 has 16 residues. CDR3 loop: CASSYRSARVDQPQHF. In DNA form, the CDR3 reads TGTGCCAGCAGTTACAGGTCTGCCAGGGTGGATCAGCCCCAGCATTTT.

This chain joins TRBV4-2 and TRBJ1-1, with D perhaps TRBD1 (6 bases). V lost 5 bases and J lost 1, with 8 bases in between. CDR3 size: 13 residues. CDR1 and CDR2 from the germline V gene are LGHNA and YNFKEQ. This CDR3 reads CASSRGGNTEAFF. In DNA form, the CDR3 reads TGTGCCAGCAGCAGGGGGGGGAACACTGAAGCTTTCTTT.

In DNA form, the CDR3 reads TGTGCCAGCAGCCAAGATCAGGAAGGGGTTAGCAATCAGCCCCAGCATTTT. Its protein product is CASSQDQEGVSNQPQHF. The chain employs TRBV4-2 and TRBJ1-5; weak D call: TRBD1 (5 bases). Trimming removed 0 bases from V and 0 bases from J, with 12 bases in between. Germline V gene lookup returns CDR1 LGHNA and CDR2 YNFKEQ. The CDR3 totals 17 residues.

The rearrangement uses TRBV4-3 and TRBJ2-7, with 10 nucleotides matching TRBD1. CDR3 length equals 15 residues. Looked up from germline, CDR1 is LGHNA and CDR2 is YSLEER. V shed 1 base, J shed 7 bases, and the junction held 7 bases outside the gene matches. The CDR3 loop is CASSQGQGAVWEQYF. The DNA of the CDR3 is TGCGCCAGCAGCCAAGGACAGGGGGCTGTCTGGGAGCAGTACTTC.

The gene calls are TRBV11-2 and TRBJ2-6, with no clear D. Trimming left V 3 bases short and J 0 bases short, with 18 bases between. From germline, CDR1 is SGHAT and CDR2 FQNNGV. This CDR3 contains 19 residues. The CDR3 region is CASSFLRQAPLSGANVLTF. DNA for the CDR3: TGTGCCAGCAGCTTTCTTAGGCAGGCGCCACTCTCTGGGGCCAACGTCCTGACTTTC.

This clone was seen a few times. The junction does not match germline at one end; this may be a read error. This chain links TRBV5-8 with TRBJ2-7; 7 nucleotides line up with TRBD1. This CDR3 region has 12 residues. CDR1 SGHTS and CDR2 YDEGEE come from the germline V gene. The CDR3 loop is CASSLTGPQGVF. The CDR3 DNA follows: TGTGCCAGCAGCCTGACAGGGCCCCAGGGGGTCTTC. Full variable domain (missing parts from reference TRBV5-8 and TRBJ2-7): EAGVTQSPTHLIKTRGQQATLRCSPISGHTSVYWYQQALGLGLQFLLWYDEGEERNRGNFPPRFSGRQFPNYSSELNVNALELEDSALYLCASSLTGPQGVFGPGTRLTVT.

The rearrangement links TRBV7-2 to TRBJ2-2; 10 bases match TRBD2. The CDR3 covers 18 residues. CDR1 is SGHTA, CDR2 FQGNSA, per germline. V lost 4 bases to trimming and J lost 5 bases; unmatched junction nucleotides: 13. CDR3 sequence: CASSSPMLAGVVTGELFF. In DNA, the CDR3 is TGTGCCAGCAGCTCCCCGATGCTAGCGGGAGTTGTTACCGGGGAGCTGTTTTTT.

The V gene is TRBV5-1, the J gene TRBJ1-4, with 11 positions matching TRBD1. Germline CDR1 is SGHRS and CDR2 is YFSETQ. J lost 10 bases, V lost 4 bases, and 12 bases had no gene match. The CDR3 runs to 16 residues. CDR3 amino acids: CASSLHGQGAQGKLFF. The CDR3 DNA follows: TGCGCCAGCAGCCTCCACGGACAGGGGGCTCAGGGAAAACTGTTTTTT.

V is TRBV7-9 and J is TRBJ2-3, with D unresolved. There are 17 residues in the CDR3. Per the germline V gene, CDR1 is SEHNR and CDR2 is FQNEAQ (reference sequence). The V gene lost 7 bases and the J gene lost 0 bases, with 20 bases spanning the gap. DNA of the CDR3: TGTGCCAGCATCCCAGACCCGTCGAAGACTAGCACAGATACGCAGTATTTT. Protein: CASIPDPSKTSTDTQYF.

This chain links TRBV5-6 with TRBJ2-7, with D unresolved. V was trimmed by 4 bases and J by 1 base, leaving 12 bases between them. The germline CDR1 and CDR2 sequences are SGHDT and YYEEEE. The CDR3 totals 14 residues. This CDR3 is CASSQNLRSYEQYF. DNA of the CDR3: TGTGCCAGCAGCCAAAACCTGCGTTCCTACGAGCAGTACTTC.